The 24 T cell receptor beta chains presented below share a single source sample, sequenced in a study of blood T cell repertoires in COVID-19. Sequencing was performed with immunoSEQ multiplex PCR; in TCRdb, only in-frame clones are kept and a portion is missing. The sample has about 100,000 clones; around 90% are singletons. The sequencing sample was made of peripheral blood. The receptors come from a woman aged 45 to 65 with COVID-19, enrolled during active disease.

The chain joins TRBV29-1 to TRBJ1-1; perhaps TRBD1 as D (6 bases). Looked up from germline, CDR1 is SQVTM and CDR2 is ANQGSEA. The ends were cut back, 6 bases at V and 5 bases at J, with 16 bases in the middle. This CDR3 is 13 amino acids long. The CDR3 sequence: CSVPGEGWTEAFF. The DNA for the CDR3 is TGCAGCGTCCCAGGGGAGGGTTGGACTGAAGCTTTCTTT.

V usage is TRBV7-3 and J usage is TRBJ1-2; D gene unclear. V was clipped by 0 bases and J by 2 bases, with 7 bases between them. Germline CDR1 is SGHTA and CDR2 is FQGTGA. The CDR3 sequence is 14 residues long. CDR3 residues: CASSLTPLNYGYTF. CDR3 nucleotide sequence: TGTGCCAGCAGCTTAACCCCTCTCAACTATGGCTACACCTTC.

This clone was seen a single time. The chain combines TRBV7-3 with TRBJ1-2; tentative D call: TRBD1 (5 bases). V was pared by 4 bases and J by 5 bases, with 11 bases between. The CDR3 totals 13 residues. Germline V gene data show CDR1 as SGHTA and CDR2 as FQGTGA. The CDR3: CASSSPGGYGYTF. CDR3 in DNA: TGTGCCAGCAGCTCGCCCGGGGGGTATGGCTACACCTTC.

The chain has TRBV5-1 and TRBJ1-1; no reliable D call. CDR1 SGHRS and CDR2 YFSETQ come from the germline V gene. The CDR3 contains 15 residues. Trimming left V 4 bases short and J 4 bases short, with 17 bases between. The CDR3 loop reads CASSRDIRSLTEAFF. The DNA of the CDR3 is TGCGCCAGCAGCCGCGACATACGGTCACTCACTGAAGCTTTCTTT.

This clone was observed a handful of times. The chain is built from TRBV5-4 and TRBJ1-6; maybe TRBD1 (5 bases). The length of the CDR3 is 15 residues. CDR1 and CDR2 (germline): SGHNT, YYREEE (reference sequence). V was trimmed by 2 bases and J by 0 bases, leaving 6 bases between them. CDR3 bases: TGTGCCAGCAGCTTAGACAGCTCCTATAATTCACCCCTCCACTTT. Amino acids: CASSLDSSYNSPLHF. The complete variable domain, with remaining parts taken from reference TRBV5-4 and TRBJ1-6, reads ETGVTQSPTHLIKTRGQQVTLRCSSQSGHNTVSWYQQALGQGPQFIFQYYREEENGRGNFPPRFSGLQFPNYSSELNVNALELDDSALYLCASSLDSSYNSPLHFGNGTRLTVT.

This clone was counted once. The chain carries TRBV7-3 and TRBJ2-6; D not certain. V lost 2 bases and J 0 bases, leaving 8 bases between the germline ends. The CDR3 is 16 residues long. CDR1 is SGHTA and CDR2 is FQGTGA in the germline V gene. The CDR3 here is CASSLERVSGANVLTF. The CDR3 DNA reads TGTGCCAGCAGCTTAGAAAGAGTCTCTGGGGCCAACGTCCTGACTTTC.

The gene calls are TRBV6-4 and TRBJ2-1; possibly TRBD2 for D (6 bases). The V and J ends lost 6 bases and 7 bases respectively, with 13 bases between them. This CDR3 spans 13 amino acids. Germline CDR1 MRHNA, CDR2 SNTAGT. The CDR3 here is CASSAPGGNEQFF. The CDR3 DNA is TGTGCCAGCAGCGCTCCCGGGGGTAATGAGCAGTTCTTC.

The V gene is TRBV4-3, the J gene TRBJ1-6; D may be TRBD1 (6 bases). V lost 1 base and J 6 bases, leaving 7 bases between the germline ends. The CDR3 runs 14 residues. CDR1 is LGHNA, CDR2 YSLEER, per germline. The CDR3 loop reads CASSQAQGNSPLHF. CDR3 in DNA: TGCGCCAGCAGCCAAGCACAGGGTAATTCACCCCTCCACTTT.

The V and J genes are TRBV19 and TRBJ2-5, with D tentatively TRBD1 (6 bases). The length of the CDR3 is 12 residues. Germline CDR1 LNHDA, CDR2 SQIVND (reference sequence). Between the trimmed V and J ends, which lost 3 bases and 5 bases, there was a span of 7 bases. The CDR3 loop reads CASSIQGETQYF. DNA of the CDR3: TGTGCCAGTAGTATCCAGGGGGAGACCCAGTACTTC.

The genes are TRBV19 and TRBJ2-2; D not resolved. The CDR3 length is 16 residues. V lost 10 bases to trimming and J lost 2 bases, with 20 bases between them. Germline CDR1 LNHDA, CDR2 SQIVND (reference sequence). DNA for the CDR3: TGTGCCACCCCCGCGCCGGCGGCATTTAACACCGGGGAGCTGTTTTTT. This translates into CATPAPAAFNTGELFF.

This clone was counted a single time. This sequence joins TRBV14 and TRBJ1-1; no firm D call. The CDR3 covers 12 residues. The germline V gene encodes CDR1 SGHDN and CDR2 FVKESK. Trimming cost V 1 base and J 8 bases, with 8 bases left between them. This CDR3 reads CASSQVFSEAFF. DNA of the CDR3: TGTGCCAGCAGCCAAGTGTTTTCGGAAGCTTTCTTT.

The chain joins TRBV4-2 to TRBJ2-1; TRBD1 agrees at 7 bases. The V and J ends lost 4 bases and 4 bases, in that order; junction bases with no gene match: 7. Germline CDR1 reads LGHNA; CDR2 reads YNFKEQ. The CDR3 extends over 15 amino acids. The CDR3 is CASSPDRTGYNEQFF. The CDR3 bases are TGTGCCAGCAGCCCCGACAGGACAGGTTACAATGAGCAGTTCTTC.

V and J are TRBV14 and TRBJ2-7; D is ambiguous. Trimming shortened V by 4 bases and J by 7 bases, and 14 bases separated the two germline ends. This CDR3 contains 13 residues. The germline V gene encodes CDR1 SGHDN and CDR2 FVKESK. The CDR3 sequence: CASSPGPGREQYF. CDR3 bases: TGTGCCAGCAGCCCCGGCCCGGGTCGGGAGCAGTACTTC.

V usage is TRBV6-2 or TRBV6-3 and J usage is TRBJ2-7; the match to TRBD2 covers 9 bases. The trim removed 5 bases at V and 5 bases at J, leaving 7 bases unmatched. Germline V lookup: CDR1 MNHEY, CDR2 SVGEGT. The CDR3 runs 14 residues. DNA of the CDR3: TGTGCCAGCAGTATTAGCGGGGGTGTACACGAGCAGTACTTC. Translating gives CASSISGGVHEQYF.

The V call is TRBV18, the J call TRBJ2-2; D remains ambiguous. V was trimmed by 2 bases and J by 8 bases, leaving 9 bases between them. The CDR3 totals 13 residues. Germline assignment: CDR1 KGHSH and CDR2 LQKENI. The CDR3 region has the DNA TGTGCCAGCTCACCAACCGAGGCGGGGGAGCTGTTTTTT. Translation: CASSPTEAGELFF.

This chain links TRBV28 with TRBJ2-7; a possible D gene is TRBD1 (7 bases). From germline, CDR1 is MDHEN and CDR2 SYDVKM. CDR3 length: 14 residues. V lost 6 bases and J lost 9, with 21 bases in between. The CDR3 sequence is CASSPGDSLRGQYF. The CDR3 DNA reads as TGTGCCAGCAGCCCGGGGGACAGTCTCCGAGGGCAGTACTTC.

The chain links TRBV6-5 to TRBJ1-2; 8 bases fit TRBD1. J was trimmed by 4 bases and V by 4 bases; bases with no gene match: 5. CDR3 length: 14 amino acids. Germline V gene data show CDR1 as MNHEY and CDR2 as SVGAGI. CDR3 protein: CASSLDRDGYGYTF. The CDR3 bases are TGTGCCAGCAGTTTGGACAGGGATGGCTATGGCTACACCTTC.

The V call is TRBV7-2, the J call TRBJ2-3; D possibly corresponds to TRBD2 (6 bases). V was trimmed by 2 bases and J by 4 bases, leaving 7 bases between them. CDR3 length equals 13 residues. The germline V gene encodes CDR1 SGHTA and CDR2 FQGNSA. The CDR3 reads CASSLLAADTQYF. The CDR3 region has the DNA TGTGCCAGCAGCTTATTAGCGGCAGATACGCAGTATTTT. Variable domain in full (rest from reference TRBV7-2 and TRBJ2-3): GAGVSQSPSNKVTEKGKDVELRCDPISGHTALYWYRQSLGQGLEFLIYFQGNSAPDKSGLPSDRFSAERTGGSVSTLTIQRTQQEDSAVYLCASSLLAADTQYFGPGTRLTVL.

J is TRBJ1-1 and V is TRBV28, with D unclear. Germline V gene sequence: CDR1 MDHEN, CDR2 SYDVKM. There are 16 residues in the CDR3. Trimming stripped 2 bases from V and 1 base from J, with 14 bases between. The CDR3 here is CASSLTKASPNTEAFF. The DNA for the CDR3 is TGTGCCAGCAGTTTAACTAAGGCCAGCCCGAACACTGAAGCTTTCTTT.

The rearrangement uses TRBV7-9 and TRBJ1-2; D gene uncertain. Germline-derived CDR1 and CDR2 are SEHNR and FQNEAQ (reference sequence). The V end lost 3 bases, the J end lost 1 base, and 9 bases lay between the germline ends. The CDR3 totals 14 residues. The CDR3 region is CASSLIAGNYGYTF. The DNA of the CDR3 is TGTGCCAGCAGCTTGATCGCGGGTAACTATGGCTACACCTTC.

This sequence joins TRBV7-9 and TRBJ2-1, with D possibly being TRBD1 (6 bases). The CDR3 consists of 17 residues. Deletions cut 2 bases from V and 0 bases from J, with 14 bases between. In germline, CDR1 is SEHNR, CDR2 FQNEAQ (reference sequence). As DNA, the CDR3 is TGTGCCAGCAGCTTAAGTTCCGGACAGAGCTCCTACAATGAGCAGTTCTTC. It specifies CASSLSSGQSSYNEQFF. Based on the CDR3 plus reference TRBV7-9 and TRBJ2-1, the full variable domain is DTGVSQNPRHKITKRGQNVTFRCDPISEHNRLYWYRQTLGQGPEFLTYFQNEAQLEKSRLLSDRFSAERPKGSFSTLEIQRTEQGDSAMYLCASSLSSGQSSYNEQFFGPGTRLTVL.

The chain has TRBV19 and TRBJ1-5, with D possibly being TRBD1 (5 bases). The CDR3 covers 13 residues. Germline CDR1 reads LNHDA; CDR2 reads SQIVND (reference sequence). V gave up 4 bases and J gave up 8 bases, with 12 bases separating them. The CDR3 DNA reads TGTGCCAGTAGTACAGGGATTTGGGAGCCCCAGCATTTT. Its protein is CASSTGIWEPQHF.

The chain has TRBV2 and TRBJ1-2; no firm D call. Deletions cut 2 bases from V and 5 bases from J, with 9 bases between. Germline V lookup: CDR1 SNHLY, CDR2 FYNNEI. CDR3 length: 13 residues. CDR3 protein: CASSEQLNYGYTF. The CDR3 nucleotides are TGTGCCAGCAGTGAACAGTTAAATTATGGCTACACCTTC.

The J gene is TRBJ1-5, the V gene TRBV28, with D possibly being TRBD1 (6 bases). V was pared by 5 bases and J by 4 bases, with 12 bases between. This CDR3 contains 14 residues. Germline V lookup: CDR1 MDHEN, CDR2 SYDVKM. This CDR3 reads CASSPHTGNQPQHF. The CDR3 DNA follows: TGTGCCAGCAGTCCACACACAGGGAATCAGCCCCAGCATTTT.